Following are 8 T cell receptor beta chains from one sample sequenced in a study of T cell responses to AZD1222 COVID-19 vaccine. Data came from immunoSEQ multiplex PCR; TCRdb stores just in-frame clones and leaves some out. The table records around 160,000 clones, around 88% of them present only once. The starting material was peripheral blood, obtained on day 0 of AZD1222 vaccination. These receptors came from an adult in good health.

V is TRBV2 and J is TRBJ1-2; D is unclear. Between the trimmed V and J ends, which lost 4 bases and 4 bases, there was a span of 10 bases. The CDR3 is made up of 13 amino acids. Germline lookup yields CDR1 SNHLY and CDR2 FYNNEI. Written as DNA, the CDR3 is TGTGCCAGCAGTGGCAGGTCCCCCTATGGCTACACCTTC. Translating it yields CASSGRSPYGYTF.

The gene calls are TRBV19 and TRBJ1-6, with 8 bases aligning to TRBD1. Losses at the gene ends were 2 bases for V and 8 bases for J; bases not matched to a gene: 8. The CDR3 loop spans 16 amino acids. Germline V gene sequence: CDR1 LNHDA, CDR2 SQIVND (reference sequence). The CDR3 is CASSIRGTGYDSPLHF. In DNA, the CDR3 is TGTGCCAGTAGTATAAGAGGGACAGGTTATGATTCACCCCTCCACTTT.

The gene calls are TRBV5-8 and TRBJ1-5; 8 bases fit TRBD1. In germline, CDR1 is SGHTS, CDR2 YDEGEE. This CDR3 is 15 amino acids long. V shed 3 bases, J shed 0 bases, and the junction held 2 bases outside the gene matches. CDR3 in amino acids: CASSWTGNSNQPQHF. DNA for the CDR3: TGTGCCAGCAGCTGGACAGGGAATAGCAATCAGCCCCAGCATTTT.

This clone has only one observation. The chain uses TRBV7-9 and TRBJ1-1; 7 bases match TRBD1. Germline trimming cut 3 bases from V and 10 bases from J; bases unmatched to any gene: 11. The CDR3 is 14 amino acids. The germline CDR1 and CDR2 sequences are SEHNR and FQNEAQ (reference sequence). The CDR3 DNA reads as TGTGCCAGCAGCTTCGGAATGACAGGGAGTCCAGCTTTCTTT. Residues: CASSFGMTGSPAFF.

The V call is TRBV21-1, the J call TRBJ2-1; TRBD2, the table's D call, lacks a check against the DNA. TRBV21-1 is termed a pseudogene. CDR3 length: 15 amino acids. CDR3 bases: TGTGCCAGCAGCGGGGGGATAGAAGCCTACAATGAGCAGTTCTTC. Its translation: CASSGGIEAYNEQFF.

The CDR3, as DNA: TGCGCCAGCAGCTGGACAGGGGGCAGTGAAGCTTTCTTT. Translation gives CASSWTGGSEAFF. The chain carries TRBV10-2 and TRBJ1-1; 11 bases line up with TRBD1. The V gene's germline CDR1 is WSHSY and CDR2 SAAADI. The trim removed 6 bases at V and 7 bases at J, leaving 4 bases unmatched. This CDR3 comprises 13 residues.

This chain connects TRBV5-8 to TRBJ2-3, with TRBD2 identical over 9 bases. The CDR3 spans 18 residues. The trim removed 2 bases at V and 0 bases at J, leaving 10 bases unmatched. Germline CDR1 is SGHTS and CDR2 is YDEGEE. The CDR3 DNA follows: TGTGCCAGCAGCTTAAGTCTAGCGGGGCCCCTGAGCACAGATACGCAGTATTTT. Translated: CASSLSLAGPLSTDTQYF. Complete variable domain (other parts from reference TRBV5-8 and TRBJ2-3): EAGVTQSPTHLIKTRGQQATLRCSPISGHTSVYWYQQALGLGLQFLLWYDEGEERNRGNFPPRFSGRQFPNYSSELNVNALELEDSALYLCASSLSLAGPLSTDTQYFGPGTRLTVL.

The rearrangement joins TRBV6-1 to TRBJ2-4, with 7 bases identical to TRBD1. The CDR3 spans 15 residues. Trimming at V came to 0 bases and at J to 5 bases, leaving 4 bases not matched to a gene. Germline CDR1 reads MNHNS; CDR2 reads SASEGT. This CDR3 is CASSEAITGENIQYF. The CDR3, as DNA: TGTGCCAGCAGTGAAGCTATTACAGGGGAAAACATTCAGTACTTC.